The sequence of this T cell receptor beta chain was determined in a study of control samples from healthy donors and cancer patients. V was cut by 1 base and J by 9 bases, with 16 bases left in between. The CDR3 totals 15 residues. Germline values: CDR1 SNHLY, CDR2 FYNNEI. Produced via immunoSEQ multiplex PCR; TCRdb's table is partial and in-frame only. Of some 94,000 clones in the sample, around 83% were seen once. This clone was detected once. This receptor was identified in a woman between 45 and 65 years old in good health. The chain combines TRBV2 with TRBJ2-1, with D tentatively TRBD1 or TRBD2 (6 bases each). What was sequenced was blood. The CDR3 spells CASSEVGGAWGEQFF. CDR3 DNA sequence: TGTGCCAGCAGTGAAGTCGGGGGCGCATGGGGTGAGCAGTTCTTC. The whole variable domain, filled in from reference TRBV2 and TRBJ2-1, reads EPEVTQTPSHQVTQMGQEVILRCVPISNHLYFYWYRQILGQKVEFLVSFYNNEISEKSEIFDDQFSVERPDGSNFTLKIRSTKLEDSAMYFCASSEVGGAWGEQFFGPGTRLTVL.